The source of this T cell receptor (beta chain) is a study of blood T cell repertoires in COVID-19. Allocation to cohorts depended on clinical history reported by the participants. Recovery among Cohort 3 donors was established by two negative PCRs, clearance, or symptom resolution. Remarks on this clone: The same CDR3 can be traced to other DNA sequences in this sample.

Here immunoSEQ multiplex PCR was the method, and the copy in TCRdb shows in-frame clones only, minus some. The profile shows 330,000 or so clones, 75% to 90% of them singletons. CDR3 length equals 13 residues. Germline-derived CDR1 and CDR2 are KGHDR and SFDVKD. V was pared by 4 bases and J by 4 bases, with 9 bases between. The chain carries TRBV24-1 and TRBJ1-2; D possibly corresponds to TRBD1 (6 bases). The TCR comes from a man aged 25 to 45 who had recovered from COVID-19. Material for sequencing was PBMCs or T cells enriched from blood (not recorded which). The CDR3 region is CATSESGVYGYTF. CDR3 nucleotide sequence: TGTGCCACCAGTGAATCAGGGGTCTATGGCTACACCTTC.